The 26 T cell receptor beta chains below come from one sample, sequenced in a study of tumor and adjacent non-tumor tissue in lung cancer. The library came from three nested PCR rounds adapted from ARM-PCR protocols. A single record per CDR3 protein comes from TCRdb applying MiXCR to the multiplex PCR reads. This repertoire shows 70,000 to 90,000 distinct CDR3 sequences, approximately 81% found once; its top ten account for about 51%. The template was RNA from unsorted bulk tissue. This non-tumor lung sample came from over 3 cm beyond the tumor edge. What was sequenced was distant non-tumor lung tissue. Receptor source: a man aged 60-69 years with non-small cell lung cancer.

Note on this clonotype: The junction departs from germline at one end; a sequencing error may be responsible. The chain links TRBV11-2 to TRBJ2-3; D uncertain. Per germline, CDR1 SGHAT and CDR2 FQNNGV. This CDR3 spans 16 amino acids. Here the CDR3 reads CASSRIVGSSTDTQYF. The CDR3 bases are TGTGCCAGCAGCCGTATAGTGGGATCAAGCACAGATACGCAGTATTTC.

This clonotype was seen more than once but under ten times. This may come from a read error, since a much larger clone is one base off. This chain uses TRBV30 with TRBJ2-1, with D uncertain. This CDR3 comprises 12 residues. From germline, CDR1 is GTSNPN and CDR2 SVGIG (reference sequence). DNA for the CDR3: TGTGCCTGGAGTGTAGCAAACAATGAGCGGTTCTTC. The encoded protein is CAWSVANNERFF. The whole variable domain, filled in from reference TRBV30 and TRBJ2-1, reads SQTIHQWPATLVQPVGSPLSLECTVEGTSNPNLYWYRQAAGRGLQLLFYSVGIGQISSEVPQNLSASRPQDRQFILSSKKLLLSDSGFYLCAWSVANNERFFGPGTRLTVL.

A word on this clonotype: One end of the junction varies from germline; a read error may be responsible. This sequence joins TRBV4-2 and TRBJ2-2; perhaps TRBD1 as D (5 bases). The CDR3 sequence is 16 residues long. Germline CDR1 is LGHNA and CDR2 is YNFKEQ. The CDR3 spells CARSQDLRANTGELFF. CDR3 coding DNA: TGTGCCAGAAGCCAAGATCTCAGGGCGAACACCGGGGAGCTGTTTTTT.

The rearrangement uses TRBV7-9 and TRBJ1-1; D possibly corresponds to TRBD1 (6 bases). V gave up 2 bases and J gave up 11 bases, with 15 bases separating them. The CDR3 is 13 amino acids. The germline CDR1 and CDR2 sequences are SEHNR and FQNEAQ (reference sequence). The CDR3 nucleotides are TGTGCCAGCAGCTTAAGGGGGGCGACGGGGGCTTTCTTT. Encoded protein: CASSLRGATGAFF.

The DNA of the CDR3 is TGTGCCAGCAGCCTAAAAGGGAGAGGGACTGAAGCTTTCTTT. Its translation is CASSLKGRGTEAFF. V usage is TRBV11-2 and J usage is TRBJ1-1; D unresolved. Deletions cut 5 bases from V and 5 bases from J, with 15 bases between. The CDR3 totals 14 residues. The germline V gene encodes CDR1 SGHAT and CDR2 FQNNGV.

In regard to this clonotype: Relative to the germline gene, one junction end is altered; a read error may explain this. This chain links TRBV11-1 with TRBJ2-1; 8 bases are shared with TRBD1. Germline V lookup: CDR1 SGHAT, CDR2 FQDESV (reference sequence). The CDR3 is made up of 21 amino acids. This chain's CDR3 is CASSLAWGRGLSRNSFNEQFF. DNA for the CDR3: TGTGCCAGCAGCTTAGCTTGGGGCAGGGGGCTTAGTCGAAACTCCTTCAATGAGCAGTTCTTC.

Regarding this clonotype: At one end the junction does not follow the germline gene, possibly because of a read error. CDR3 loop: CASSLAENQSQHF. The CDR3 DNA is TGTGCCAGCAGTTTAGCGGAAAATCAGTCCCAGCATTTT. This chain uses TRBV6-5 with TRBJ1-5, with D hard to call. This CDR3 has 13 amino acids. Germline CDR1 MNHEY, CDR2 SVGAGI.

The chain joins TRBV6-1 to TRBJ1-1; tentatively, D is TRBD1 (6 bases). V dropped 5 bases and J dropped 3 bases, with 13 bases sitting between them. The V gene's germline CDR1 is MNHNS and CDR2 SASEGT. The CDR3 has 14 amino acids. This chain's CDR3 is CASSQNRADTEAFF. The CDR3 DNA is TGTGCCAGCAGTCAGAACAGGGCGGACACTGAAGCTTTCTTT.

Of note for this clonotype: Given the absence of the conserved phenylalanine or tryptophan at the CDR3 end, a read error is likely. It is unclear where the CDR3 begins or ends on the DNA, so no DNA is shown, and the CDR3 is as TCRdb lists it. The genes are TRBV6-5 and TRBJ1-1. Per the germline V gene, CDR1 is MNHEY and CDR2 is SVGAGI. The CDR3 has 16 amino acids, counting both end residues. CDR3 loop: CASITRRLRGNTEALL.

The V call is TRBV5-1, the J call TRBJ2-2; TRBD2 aligns across 8 bases. The CDR3 extends over 14 amino acids. V shed 10 bases and J 0 bases; nucleotides not matched to a gene: 5. Germline V CDR1 and CDR2: SGHRS, YFSETQ. The CDR3 loop reads CAGSSGANTGELFF. The CDR3 DNA reads as TGCGCCGGTAGTAGCGGGGCGAACACCGGGGAGCTGTTTTTT.

Concerning this clonotype: An end of the junction does not agree with germline; a read error may underlie this. This chain joins TRBV6-2 or TRBV6-3 and TRBJ2-1, with D possibly TRBD1 on 6 matching bases. Per germline, CDR1 MNHEY and CDR2 SVGEGT. This CDR3 has 14 amino acids. CDR3 protein: CASTDWTARNKQFF. The CDR3, as DNA: TGTGCCAGCACAGACTGGACAGCCCGCAATAAGCAGTTCTTC.

This clonotype showed up just once. At one of its ends the junction is not consistent with the germline gene, which may arise from a read error. The chain combines TRBV6-5 with TRBJ2-1, with D unresolved. CDR3 length equals 15 residues. The germline V gene encodes CDR1 MNHEY and CDR2 SVGAGI. CDR3: CASSYDRNSYNDQFF. CDR3 DNA sequence: TGTGCCAGCAGTTACGACCGGAACTCCTACAATGACCAGTTCTTC.

Concerning this clonotype itself: At one end, the junction sequence differs from germline, possibly due to a read error. The V and J genes are TRBV6-5 and TRBJ2-5; D not resolved. Germline-derived CDR1 and CDR2 are MNHEY and SVGAGI. This CDR3 has 15 amino acids. CDR3 region: CASSFQGPIQETQYF. CDR3 nucleotide sequence: TGTGCCAGCAGTTTTCAAGGGCCTATACAAGAGACTCAGTACTTC.

The chain carries TRBV6-5 and TRBJ2-7; D gene ambiguous. The CDR3 consists of 15 residues. V was trimmed by 11 bases and J by 0 bases, leaving 20 bases between them. From germline, CDR1 is MNHEY and CDR2 SVGAGI. CDR3 sequence reads: CAVSYTPASSYEQYF. Written as DNA, the CDR3 is TGTGCCGTCAGTTACACGCCCGCAAGCTCCTACGAGCAGTACTTC.

The gene calls are TRBV11-2 and TRBJ2-5; maybe TRBD2 (5 bases). CDR3 length equals 16 residues. Trimming cost V 4 bases and J 5 bases, with 20 bases left between them. Looked up from germline, CDR1 is SGHAT and CDR2 is FQNNGV. CDR3 DNA sequence: TGTGCCAGCAGCTCCGCAACGGGGTGGCCAAATGAGACCCAGTACTTC. As protein: CASSSATGWPNETQYF.

This clonotype has a handful of counts. The rearrangement joins TRBV7-9 to TRBJ1-2; D perhaps matches TRBD1 (5 bases). The CDR3 contains 13 residues. The germline V gene has CDR1 SEHNR and CDR2 FQNEAQ (reference sequence). V was trimmed by 3 bases and J by 8 bases, leaving 13 bases between them. CDR3 region: CASSFRDDGGYTF. DNA for the CDR3: TGTGCCAGCAGCTTCAGGGACGATGGGGGCTACACCTTC.

The rearrangement joins TRBV29-1 to TRBJ2-1; maybe TRBD2 (5 bases). Germline V lookup: CDR1 SQVTM, CDR2 ANQGSEA. This CDR3 is 11 amino acids long. The CDR3 sequence: CNTRTASGQFF. Written as DNA, the CDR3 is TGCAACACCAGGACTGCGAGTGGGCAGTTCTTC.

This rearrangement joins TRBV29-1 to TRBJ2-2, with a weak D call TRBD1 (6 bases). The V gene's germline CDR1 is SQVTM and CDR2 ANQGSEA. The CDR3 consists of 15 residues. V lost 6 bases and J 8 bases, leaving 22 bases between the germline ends. The CDR3 DNA is TGCAGCGTAGAAAAGGGGGAGACGGTCACAGGGGAGCTGTTTTTT. It yields the protein CSVEKGETVTGELFF.

Remarks on this clonotype: This sequence may be a read error, since a much larger clone differs from it by one base. This chain links TRBV6-2 or TRBV6-3 with TRBJ2-2; 12 nucleotides agree with TRBD2. This CDR3 is built from 15 residues. Germline V lookup: CDR1 MNHEY, CDR2 SVGEGT. For the CDR3, the DNA is TGTGCCGGCAGTTCTAGCGGGAGGGACACCGGGGAGCTGTTTTTT. This encodes CAGSSSGRDTGELFF.

To note about this clonotype: The CDR3 does not close with the conserved phenylalanine or tryptophan, likely indicating a read error. This sequence joins TRBV12-3 or TRBV12-4 and TRBJ2-7, with D unresolved. There are 14 residues in the CDR3. This CDR3 is CASSLAGLAYDQYS. CDR3 nucleotide sequence: TGTGCCAGCAGTTTAGCTGGCCTGGCCTACGACCAGTACTCC.

Turning to this clonotype: The junction does not match germline at one end; this may be a read error. J is TRBJ2-1 and V is TRBV11-1; 8 bases map to TRBD1. This CDR3 spans 21 amino acids. Germline CDR1 SGHAT, CDR2 FQDESV (reference sequence). CDR3 amino acids: CSSSLAWGRGLSRGSYNEQFF. The CDR3, as DNA: TGTTCCAGCAGCTTAGCTTGGGGCAGGGGGCTTAGTCGAGGCTCCTACAATGAGCAGTTCTTC.

This clonotype appeared a few times. With a much larger clone just one base away, this may be a read error. The rearrangement links TRBV29-1 to TRBJ2-5, with TRBD2 as a possible D gene (7 bases). Germline CDR1 reads SQVTM; CDR2 reads ANQGSEA. This CDR3 has 15 amino acids. CDR3 sequence: CGVEDRDTGGETQYF. CDR3 nucleotide sequence: TGCGGCGTTGAAGATCGGGACACGGGGGGAGAGACCCAGTACTTC.

Concerning this clonotype: At one of its ends the junction is not consistent with the germline gene, which may arise from a read error. This chain links TRBV6-2 or TRBV6-3 with TRBJ2-1, with D unclear. This CDR3 spans 12 amino acids. Germline values: CDR1 MNHEY, CDR2 SVGEGT. CDR3 bases: TGTGCCACCAGTCTCCTACGTAATGAGCAGTTCTTC. This codes for CATSLLRNEQFF.

A word on this clonotype: Compared with germline, one end of the junction differs, possibly owing to a read error. This chain links TRBV6-5 with TRBJ2-1; D call uncertain. Germline V lookup: CDR1 MNHEY, CDR2 SVGAGI. There are 17 residues in the CDR3. The CDR3 reads CVSSYSLRPSSYNGQFF. In DNA, the CDR3 is TGTGTCAGCAGTTACTCGCTCAGGCCGAGCTCCTACAATGGGCAGTTCTTC.

Note on this clonotype: The junction shows a germline mismatch at one end, possibly a read error. V is TRBV11-3 and J is TRBJ2-1; 12 positions agree with TRBD2. The CDR3 length is 17 residues. Per the germline V gene, CDR1 is SGHNT and CDR2 is YENEEA. The CDR3, as DNA: TGTGCCAGCAACTTAGATCGACTAGCGGGAGTAGGTAATGAGCAGTTTTTT. It specifies CASNLDRLAGVGNEQFF.

The sample holds one count of this clonotype. This CDR3 reads CAIAGTTDTQYF. CDR3 nucleotides: TGTGCCATCGCCGGAACCACAGATACGCAGTATTTT. The chain is built from TRBV10-3 and TRBJ2-3; D uncertain. This CDR3 has 12 residues. V lost 8 bases and J lost 2, with 8 bases in between. CDR1 is ENHRY and CDR2 is SYGVKD in the germline V gene.